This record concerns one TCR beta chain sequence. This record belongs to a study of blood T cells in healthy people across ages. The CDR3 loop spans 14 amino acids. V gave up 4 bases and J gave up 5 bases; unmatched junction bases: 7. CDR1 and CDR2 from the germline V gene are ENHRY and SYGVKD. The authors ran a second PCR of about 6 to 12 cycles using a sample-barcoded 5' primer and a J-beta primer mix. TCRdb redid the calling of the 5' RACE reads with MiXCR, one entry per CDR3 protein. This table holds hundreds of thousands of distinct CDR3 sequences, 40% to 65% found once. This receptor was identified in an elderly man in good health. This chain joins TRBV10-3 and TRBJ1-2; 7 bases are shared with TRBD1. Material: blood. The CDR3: CAISGGQWDYGYTF. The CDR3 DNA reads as TGTGCCATCAGTGGGGGACAGTGGGATTATGGCTACACCTTC.